The 4 T cell receptor beta chains in this list originate from one sample, sequenced in a study of T-cell memory formation after mild COVID-19. A single record per CDR3 protein comes from TCRdb applying MiXCR to the 5' RACE reads. The table includes about 440,000 distinct CDR3 sequences, around 20% detected once. Sequenced material: PBMCs or a T cell subset sorted from them (not recorded which). Every receptor here comes from an adult woman who had mild COVID-19 (a few samples of this study predate the infection). Cell type and time point are not known.

This clonotype came up a few times. V and J are TRBV30 and TRBJ1-2, with unresolved D. Germline values: CDR1 GTSNPN, CDR2 SVGIG (reference sequence). V was trimmed by 1 base and J by 4 bases, leaving 13 bases between them. The CDR3 runs to 14 residues. The CDR3 region is CAWSALRGGYGYTF. The CDR3, as DNA: TGTGCCTGGAGTGCACTCCGGGGAGGCTATGGCTACACCTTC. Full variable domain (remainder filled in from reference TRBV30 and TRBJ1-2): SQTIHQWPATLVQPVGSPLSLECTVEGTSNPNLYWYRQAAGRGLQLLFYSVGIGQISSEVPQNLSASRPQDRQFILSSKKLLLSDSGFYLCAWSALRGGYGYTFGSGTRLTVV.

The CDR3 sequence is CASSLDPSMNEQFF. CDR3 nucleotides: TGTGCCAGCAGCCTAGACCCTAGCATGAATGAGCAGTTCTTC. This chain uses TRBV9 with TRBJ2-1; tentative D call: TRBD2 (5 bases). Germline V lookup: CDR1 SGDLS, CDR2 YYNGEE. With 4 bases removed from V and 7 bases from J, the gap between germline ends came to 15 bases. The length of the CDR3 is 14 residues.

This clonotype was found a few times. This chain connects TRBV24-1 to TRBJ2-3, with 7 bases fitting TRBD1. CDR1 and CDR2 (germline): KGHDR, SFDVKD. J gave up 4 bases and V 3 bases, and 6 bases lay outside the gene matches. The CDR3 runs 15 residues. This chain's CDR3 is CATSDPKGASDTQYF. Here the CDR3 DNA reads TGTGCCACCAGTGATCCCAAGGGGGCCTCAGATACGCAGTATTTT.

This clonotype occurred a few times. The gene calls are TRBV7-9 and TRBJ2-7, with 12 bases fitting TRBD2. CDR3 length: 15 residues. CDR1 SEHNR and CDR2 FQNEAQ come from the germline V gene (reference sequence). With 4 bases clipped from V and 6 bases from J, the junction kept 7 bases outside the gene matches. The CDR3 DNA reads as TGTGCCAGCAGCTCCGGGACTAGCGGGCCCTTCGAGCAGTACTTC. It translates to CASSSGTSGPFEQYF.